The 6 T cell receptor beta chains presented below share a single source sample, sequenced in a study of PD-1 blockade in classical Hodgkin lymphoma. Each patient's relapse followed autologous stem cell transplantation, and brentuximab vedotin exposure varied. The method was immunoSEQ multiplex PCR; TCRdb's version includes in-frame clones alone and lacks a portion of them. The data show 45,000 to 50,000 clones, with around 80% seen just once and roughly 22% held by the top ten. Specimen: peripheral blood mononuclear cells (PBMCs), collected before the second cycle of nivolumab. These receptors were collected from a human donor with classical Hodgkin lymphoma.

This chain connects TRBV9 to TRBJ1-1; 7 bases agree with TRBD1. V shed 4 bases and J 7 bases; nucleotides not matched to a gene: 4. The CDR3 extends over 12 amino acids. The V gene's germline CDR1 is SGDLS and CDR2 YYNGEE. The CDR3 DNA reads TGTGCCAGCAGCTTTGGGGACAGTGAAGCTTTCTTT. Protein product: CASSFGDSEAFF.

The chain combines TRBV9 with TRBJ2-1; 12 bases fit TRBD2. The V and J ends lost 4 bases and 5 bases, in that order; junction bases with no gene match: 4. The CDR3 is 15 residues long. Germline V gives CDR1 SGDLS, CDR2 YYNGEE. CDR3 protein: CASSTRTSGDNEQFF. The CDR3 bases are TGTGCCAGCAGCACCCGGACTAGCGGGGACAATGAGCAGTTCTTC.

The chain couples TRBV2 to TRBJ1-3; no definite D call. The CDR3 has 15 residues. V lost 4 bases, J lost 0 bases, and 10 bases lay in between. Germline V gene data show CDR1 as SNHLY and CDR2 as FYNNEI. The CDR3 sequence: CASSGGLRSGNTIYF. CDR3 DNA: TGTGCCAGCAGTGGAGGTCTCCGCTCTGGAAACACCATATATTTT.

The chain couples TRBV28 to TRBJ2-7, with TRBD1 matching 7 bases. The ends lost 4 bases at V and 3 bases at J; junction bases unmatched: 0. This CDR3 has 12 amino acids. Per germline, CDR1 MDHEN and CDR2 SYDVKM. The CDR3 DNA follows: TGTGCCAGCAGTTCAGGGGGCTACGAGCAGTACTTC. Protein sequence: CASSSGGYEQYF. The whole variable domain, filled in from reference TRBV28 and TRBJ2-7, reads DVKVTQSSRYLVKRTGEKVFLECVQDMDHENMFWYRQDPGLGLRLIYFSYDVKMKEKGDIPEGYSVSREKKERFSLILESASTNQTSMYLCASSSGGYEQYFGPGTRLTVT.

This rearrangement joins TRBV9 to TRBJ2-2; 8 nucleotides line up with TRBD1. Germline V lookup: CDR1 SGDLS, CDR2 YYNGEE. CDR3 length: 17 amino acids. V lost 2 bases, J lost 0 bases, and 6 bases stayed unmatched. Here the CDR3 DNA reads TGTGCCAGCAGCGTCCGTGGACAGGGAACGAACACCGGGGAGCTGTTTTTT. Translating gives CASSVRGQGTNTGELFF.

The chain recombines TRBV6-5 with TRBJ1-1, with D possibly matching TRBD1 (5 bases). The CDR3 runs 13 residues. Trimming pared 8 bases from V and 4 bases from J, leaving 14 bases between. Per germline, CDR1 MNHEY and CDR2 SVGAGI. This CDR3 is CASRRTSGTEAFF. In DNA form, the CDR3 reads TGTGCCAGCCGTCGGACATCGGGCACTGAAGCTTTCTTT.